This T cell receptor (beta chain) came from a study of blood T cell repertoires in COVID-19. Overall study: In each case, the material was cDNA or gDNA derived from T cells, B-cell-depleted T cells, or PBMCs.

Data came from immunoSEQ multiplex PCR; TCRdb stores just in-frame clones and leaves some out. This repertoire shows roughly 69,000 clones, approximately 84% found once; its top ten account for 10% to 15%. This clone was picked up a small number of times. The sample was peripheral blood. This TCR was sampled from a man in his fifties with COVID-19, enrolled during active disease.

CDR3 nucleotide sequence: TGTGCCAGCAGTGGAGGCAGCGACGAGGGGGAGAGTAGTTTCTATGGCTACACCTTC. This codes for CASSGGSDEGESSFYGYTF. V is TRBV2 and J is TRBJ1-2; D may be TRBD1 (6 bases). The CDR3 runs 19 residues. Germline CDR1 and CDR2: SNHLY and FYNNEI. Trimming stripped 4 bases from V and 4 bases from J, with 28 bases between.